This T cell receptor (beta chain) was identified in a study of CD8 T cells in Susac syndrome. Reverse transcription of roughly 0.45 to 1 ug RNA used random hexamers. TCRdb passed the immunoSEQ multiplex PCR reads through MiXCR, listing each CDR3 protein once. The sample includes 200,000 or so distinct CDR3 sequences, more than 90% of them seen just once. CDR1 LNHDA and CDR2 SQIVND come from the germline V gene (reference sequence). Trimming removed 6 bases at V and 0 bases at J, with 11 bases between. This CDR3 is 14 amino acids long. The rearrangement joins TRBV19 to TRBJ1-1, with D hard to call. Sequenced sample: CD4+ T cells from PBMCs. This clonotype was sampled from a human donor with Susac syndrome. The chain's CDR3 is CASSPITMNTEAFF. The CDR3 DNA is TGTGCCAGTAGCCCTATAACCATGAACACTGAAGCTTTCTTT.